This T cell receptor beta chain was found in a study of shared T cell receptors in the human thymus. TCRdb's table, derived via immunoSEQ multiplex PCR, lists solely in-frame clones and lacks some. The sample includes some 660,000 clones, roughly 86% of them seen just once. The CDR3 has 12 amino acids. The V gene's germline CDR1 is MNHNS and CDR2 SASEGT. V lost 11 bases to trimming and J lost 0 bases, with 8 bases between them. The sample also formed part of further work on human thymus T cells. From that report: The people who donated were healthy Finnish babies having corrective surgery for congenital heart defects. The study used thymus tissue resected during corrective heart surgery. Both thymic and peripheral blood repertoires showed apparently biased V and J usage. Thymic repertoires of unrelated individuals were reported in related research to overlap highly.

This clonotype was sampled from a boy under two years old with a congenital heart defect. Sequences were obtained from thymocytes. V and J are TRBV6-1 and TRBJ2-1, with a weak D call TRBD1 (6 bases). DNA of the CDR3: TGTGCCCTGACAGGCTCCTACAATGAGCAGTTCTTC. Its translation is CALTGSYNEQFF.